The 25 T cell receptor beta chains in this list originate from one sample, sequenced in a study of memory CD4+ T cells and cytomegalovirus serostatus. TCRdb's table, derived via immunoSEQ multiplex PCR, lists solely in-frame clones and lacks some. Seen here are some 73,000 clones, roughly 78% observed once, and the top ten hold just over 2.5%. Single viable CD3+CD4+CD8-CD45RO+ cells were sorted as the memory CD4+ T cells. The sample taken for sequencing was memory CD4+ T cells from blood. Receptors were obtained from an adult in good health and CMV-seropositive.

This clone ranks as medium-sized (0.01 to 0.1%). The V call is TRBV4-1, the J call TRBJ1-1, with D possibly being TRBD1 (6 bases). CDR3 length: 15 residues. Trimming took 4 bases from V and 4 from J, leaving 16 bases between them. Germline values: CDR1 MGHRA, CDR2 YSYEKL. The CDR3 loop is CASSPRDTGGTEAFF. CDR3 in DNA: TGCGCCAGCAGCCCTCGGGACACGGGGGGCACTGAAGCTTTCTTT.

This chain uses TRBV5-5 with TRBJ2-5, with 8 bases aligning to TRBD2. The CDR3 has 14 amino acids. V was pared by 2 bases and J by 3 bases, with 3 bases of the junction left unmatched. The germline CDR1 and CDR2 sequences are SGHKS and YYEKEE (reference sequence). DNA of the CDR3: TGTGCCAGCAGCTTACGAGCGGGAGAAGAGACCCAGTACTTC. Amino acid sequence: CASSLRAGEETQYF.

CDR3 DNA: TGCGCCAGCACCTATGTAACAGGAAAGGGTTCACCCCTCCACTTT. Its translation is CASTYVTGKGSPLHF. This sequence joins TRBV10-2 and TRBJ1-6, with a possible D match to TRBD1 (5 bases). Germline V gives CDR1 WSHSY, CDR2 SAAADI. This CDR3 spans 15 amino acids. V gave up 7 bases and J gave up 9 bases, with 19 bases separating them.

This rearrangement joins TRBV6-5 to TRBJ2-1; the match to TRBD2 covers 15 bases. Germline trimming cut 6 bases from V and 6 bases from J; bases unmatched to any gene: 3. The CDR3 consists of 15 residues. CDR1 and CDR2 from the germline V gene are MNHEY and SVGAGI. CDR3 sequence reads: CASSRGLAGGNEQFF. The CDR3 nucleotides are TGTGCCAGCAGCCGGGGACTAGCGGGGGGCAATGAGCAGTTCTTC.

The rearrangement uses TRBV7-2 and TRBJ1-5, with unresolved D. Germline assignment: CDR1 SGHTA and CDR2 FQGNSA. This CDR3 has 13 amino acids. V was clipped by 5 bases and J by 0 bases, with 5 bases between them. CDR3 loop: CASSPYSNQPQHF. CDR3 in DNA: TGTGCCAGCAGCCCCTATAGCAATCAGCCCCAGCATTTT. The full variable domain, its missing parts supplied by reference TRBV7-2 and TRBJ1-5, is GAGVSQSPSNKVTEKGKDVELRCDPISGHTALYWYRQSLGQGLEFLIYFQGNSAPDKSGLPSDRFSAERTGGSVSTLTIQRTQQEDSAVYLCASSPYSNQPQHFGDGTRLSIL.

The chain joins TRBV19 to TRBJ2-3; possible D gene TRBD2, 5 bases. Trimming removed 6 bases at V and 2 bases at J, with 9 bases between. This CDR3 region has 13 residues. Germline CDR1 reads LNHDA; CDR2 reads SQIVND (reference sequence). This CDR3 is CASRDSLTDTQYF. As DNA, the CDR3 is TGTGCCAGTAGGGACTCTCTCACAGATACGCAGTATTTT.

Here the CDR3 DNA reads TGTGCCAGCAGAGCGGGATGGGCCGGGGAGCTGTTTTTT. Translated, it gives CASRAGWAGELFF. The chain is built from TRBV9 and TRBJ2-2, with 7 bases identical to TRBD2. With 5 bases clipped from V and 6 bases from J, the junction kept 4 bases outside the gene matches. The CDR3 has 13 residues. Germline loops: CDR1 SGDLS, CDR2 YYNGEE.

The chain employs TRBV20-1 and TRBJ1-2; D is unclear. This CDR3 is 11 amino acids long. Germline V CDR1 and CDR2: DFQATT, SNEGSKA (reference sequence). The V end was cut by 6 bases, the J end by 3 bases, with 8 bases between. The CDR3 reads CSARKDYGYTF. The DNA for the CDR3 is TGCAGTGCAAGGAAGGACTATGGCTACACCTTC.

The chain links TRBV19 to TRBJ1-5; D unclear. The CDR3 length is 15 residues. V lost 7 bases and J 6 bases, leaving 19 bases between the germline ends. In germline, CDR1 is LNHDA, CDR2 SQIVND (reference sequence). CDR3 DNA sequence: TGTGCCAGTACCCCCTCGGTGGGTTCTAGTCAGCCCCAGCATTTT. It specifies CASTPSVGSSQPQHF.

The chain employs TRBV5-1 and TRBJ1-1; D call uncertain. V shed 0 bases and J shed 7 bases, with 10 bases lying between them. Per the germline V gene, CDR1 is SGHRS and CDR2 is YFSETQ. This CDR3 contains 13 residues. This CDR3 is CASSLAPVYEAFF. As DNA, the CDR3 is TGCGCCAGCAGCTTGGCGCCAGTGTATGAAGCTTTCTTT. The full variable domain, in which reference TRBV5-1 and TRBJ1-1 provide the parts outside the CDR3, is KAGVTQTPRYLIKTRGQQVTLSCSPISGHRSVSWYQQTPGQGLQFLFEYFSETQRNKGNFPGRFSGRQFSNSRSEMNVSTLELGDSALYLCASSLAPVYEAFFGQGTRLTVV.

The chain has TRBV18 and TRBJ1-5, with TRBD1 as a possible D gene (6 bases). In germline, CDR1 is KGHSH, CDR2 LQKENI. This CDR3 is 15 amino acids long. Deletions cut 3 bases from V and 5 bases from J, with 14 bases between. As DNA, the CDR3 is TGTGCCAGCTCACCGCAAACAGGGAGAGATCAGCCCCAGCATTTT. Its protein product is CASSPQTGRDQPQHF.

The chain couples TRBV19 to TRBJ2-5; a possible D gene is TRBD2 (7 bases). Trimming cost V 3 bases and J 5 bases, with 16 bases left between them. CDR1 LNHDA and CDR2 SQIVND come from the germline V gene (reference sequence). The CDR3 covers 15 residues. The chain's CDR3 is CASSIRGGGMETQYF. CDR3 bases: TGTGCCAGTAGTATTAGGGGGGGAGGGATGGAGACCCAGTACTTC.

The chain recombines TRBV7-2 with TRBJ1-2, with D uncertain. CDR3 size: 12 residues. Between the trimmed V and J ends, which lost 4 bases and 4 bases, there was a span of 7 bases. Germline V gives CDR1 SGHTA, CDR2 FQGNSA. The CDR3 DNA is TGTGCCAGCAGCTCGGTCGGCTATGGCTACACCTTC. Residues: CASSSVGYGYTF.

This clone was seen only once. The chain recombines TRBV27 with TRBJ1-5, with D possibly TRBD1 on 5 matching bases. V was cut by 3 bases and J by 4 bases, with 10 bases left in between. Germline lookup yields CDR1 MNHEY and CDR2 SMNVEV (reference sequence). This CDR3 has 14 amino acids. The CDR3 is CASSFLGGNQPQHF. CDR3 bases: TGTGCCAGCAGTTTCCTTGGGGGAAATCAGCCCCAGCATTTT.

V gene TRBV10-3 combines with J gene TRBJ2-7, with D possibly TRBD2 on 6 matching bases. Germline values: CDR1 ENHRY, CDR2 SYGVKD. The V and J ends lost 4 bases and 5 bases respectively, with 12 bases between them. The CDR3 has 13 residues. The CDR3 DNA sequence: TGTGCCATCAGTGGGAGGGTCGTAGACGAGCAGTACTTC. Amino acid sequence: CAISGRVVDEQYF.

The chain uses TRBV7-9 and TRBJ1-2, with D perhaps TRBD1 (5 bases). The CDR3 is 14 residues long. The germline gives CDR1 SEHNR, CDR2 FQNEAQ (reference sequence). V was pared by 7 bases and J by 12 bases, with 24 bases between. DNA for the CDR3: TGTGCCAGCACCCGGGGGATTAAGAGGGGCGCAAACACCTTC. It encodes CASTRGIKRGANTF.

The V and J genes are TRBV29-1 and TRBJ1-2, with 8 positions matching TRBD1. The CDR3 loop spans 13 amino acids. Germline V gene data show CDR1 as SQVTM and CDR2 as ANQGSEA. Unmatched junction bases numbered 4, after V lost 6 bases and J lost 1 base. This CDR3 is CSVSTGVNYGYTF. CDR3 nucleotides: TGCAGCGTCTCGACAGGGGTTAACTATGGCTACACCTTC. Variable domain in full (rest from reference TRBV29-1 and TRBJ1-2): SAVISQKPSRDICQRGTSLTIQCQVDSQVTMMFWYRQQPGQSLTLIATANQGSEATYESGFVIDKFPISRPNLTFSTLTVSNMSPEDSSIYLCSVSTGVNYGYTFGSGTRLTVV.

The rearrangement links TRBV5-4 to TRBJ1-3; D possibly corresponds to TRBD1 (5 bases). V lost 5 bases to trimming and J lost 4 bases, with 16 bases between them. There are 15 residues in the CDR3. CDR1 is SGHNT and CDR2 is YYREEE in the germline V gene (reference sequence). CDR3 nucleotide sequence: TGTGCCAGCAGTCCGTTGGAGGGGAACGGAAACACCATATATTTT. Amino acids: CASSPLEGNGNTIYF.

V usage is TRBV5-8 and J usage is TRBJ2-7; TRBD1 is a possible D gene (6 bases). Germline loops: CDR1 SGHTS, CDR2 YDEGEE. The CDR3 sequence is 15 residues long. The V gene lost 2 bases and the J gene lost 4 bases, with 16 bases spanning the gap. CDR3 in amino acids: CASSFRAGAGYEQYF. The DNA for the CDR3 is TGTGCCAGCAGCTTTCGGGCAGGGGCAGGTTACGAGCAGTACTTC. The full variable domain, its missing parts supplied by reference TRBV5-8 and TRBJ2-7, is EAGVTQSPTHLIKTRGQQATLRCSPISGHTSVYWYQQALGLGLQFLLWYDEGEERNRGNFPPRFSGRQFPNYSSELNVNALELEDSALYLCASSFRAGAGYEQYFGPGTRLTVT.

This clone came up a few times. This sequence joins TRBV6-1 and TRBJ1-1; the D is unclear. This CDR3 contains 14 residues. The germline V and J ends were trimmed by 6 bases and 1 base, with 12 bases remaining between them. Germline CDR1 is MNHNS and CDR2 is SASEGT. CDR3 sequence (DNA): TGTGCCAGCAGCCCCCAGCAGACGAACACTGAAGCTTTCTTT. This encodes CASSPQQTNTEAFF.

The chain is built from TRBV27 and TRBJ2-2, with D possibly called TRBD1 or TRBD2 (5 bases each). Per the germline V gene, CDR1 is MNHEY and CDR2 is SMNVEV (reference sequence). The ends were cut back, 4 bases at V and 4 bases at J, with 10 bases in the middle. This CDR3 has 14 amino acids. CDR3 loop: CASSWGAGTGELFF. The CDR3 region has the DNA TGTGCCAGCAGTTGGGGCGCGGGCACCGGGGAGCTGTTTTTT.

The chain couples TRBV30 to TRBJ2-3; 8 bases are shared with TRBD2. Germline-derived CDR1 and CDR2 are GTSNPN and SVGIG (reference sequence). The CDR3 length is 13 residues. V shed 5 bases and J 6 bases; nucleotides not matched to a gene: 7. As DNA, the CDR3 is TGTGCCTGGCGCGGGAGGCCAGGGGATACGCAGTATTTT. It encodes CAWRGRPGDTQYF.

This clone was counted a single time. The rearrangement links TRBV7-9 to TRBJ2-1; tentative D call: TRBD1 (6 bases). The CDR3 is made up of 15 amino acids. Germline V gene sequence: CDR1 SEHNR, CDR2 FQNEAQ (reference sequence). The V end was cut by 7 bases, the J end by 1 base, with 14 bases between. The DNA of the CDR3 is TGTGCCAGCACCCCCAGGGGAACGTCCTACAATGAGCAGTTCTTC. This sequence encodes CASTPRGTSYNEQFF. Full variable domain (outside the CDR3, taken from reference TRBV7-9 and TRBJ2-1): DTGVSQNPRHKITKRGQNVTFRCDPISEHNRLYWYRQTLGQGPEFLTYFQNEAQLEKSRLLSDRFSAERPKGSFSTLEIQRTEQGDSAMYLCASTPRGTSYNEQFFGPGTRLTVL.

This clone was counted only a few times. The rearrangement uses TRBV29-1 and TRBJ2-1; D may be TRBD2 (7 bases). Per germline, CDR1 SQVTM and CDR2 ANQGSEA. The CDR3 has 14 amino acids. V was trimmed by 7 bases and J by 5 bases, leaving 18 bases between them. Written as DNA, the CDR3 is TGCAGCGCCGGCGGGGGCCGGGGGAACAATGAGCAGTTCTTC. The encoded protein is CSAGGGRGNNEQFF.

The chain combines TRBV30 with TRBJ1-1; 8 nucleotides agree with TRBD1. CDR3 length: 13 amino acids. Germline loops: CDR1 GTSNPN, CDR2 SVGIG (reference sequence). V lost 6 bases and J lost 5; bases outside the gene matches: 8. CDR3 nucleotides: TGTGCCTGCGCAGGGGGCTGGATAACTGAAGCTTTCTTT. It encodes CACAGGWITEAFF.